This T cell receptor (beta chain) was obtained from a study of regulatory T cells in long-lasting Graves disease (dated by TCRdb to 2020 to 2022). Some background on the complete study: Newly diagnosed Graves' disease patients had taken antithyroid drugs for less than 3 months. Persistent Graves' disease patients were compared with newly diagnosed Graves' disease patients by peripheral blood TCR sequencing and RNA sequencing. The study was conducted in China and was registered as a clinical trial. A total of about 35 samples underwent TCR sequencing, from roughly 13 patients with persistent Graves' disease and roughly 20 patients with newly diagnosed Graves' disease.

Results and caveats for the whole study, not just this receptor: Lower TCR Shannon entropy and fewer highly expanded clones were observed in persistent Graves' disease patients than in newly diagnosed patients, which suggested clonal expansion. The authors acknowledged the small sample size as a limitation that may reduce accuracy. TRBV28, TRBJ1-2 and TRBJ2-5 were preferentially used in persistent disease, while TRBV20-1 and TRBJ2-1 were favored in newly diagnosed disease. Sequencing and analysis were limited to the TCR beta chain. Patients with persistent disease shared more public clonotypes (about 3,000) than newly diagnosed patients did (more than 900). Only peripheral blood was studied, because thyroid tissue, the primary lesion, was inaccessible.

The sample's time point, from its label and the paper: newly diagnosed GD, antithyroid drugs for less than 3 months. RNA was extracted from PBMCs in TRIzol for both TCR sequencing and RNA sequencing. The diagnosis of Graves' disease was made according to American Thyroid Association guidelines. The patients came from an endocrinology department in Xi'an, China. From each patient, about 9 milliliters of peripheral blood was collected into an EDTA anticoagulant tube. Ficoll Paque Plus density gradient separation was used to isolate PBMCs, and no further T cell sorting was performed. An Agilent 2100 Bioanalyzer and agarose gel were used to assess RNA quality, and a NanoDrop 2000 was used to measure RNA concentration. The receptor library was made with multiplex PCR. Sequenced using an Illumina HiSeq 4000. TCR beta libraries were built with iRepertoire HTBI primers and Arm-PCR amplification of CDR3 regions. PCR products were gel purified before sequencing. The published analysis was carried out like this. Gene usage analysis of CDR3 amino acid clonotypes relied on the approximately 60 TRBV and 12 to 15 TRBJ segments identified across samples. COPE and FqMerger were used to merge the filtered high-quality paired reads into contigs. BLAST was used to align contigs to IMGT TRBV, TRBD and TRBJ reference genes, with CDR3 defined following IMGT. Clonotypes above 0.1% frequency were classified as highly expanded clones. Shannon entropy was used to measure repertoire diversity, and the Gini coefficient was used to measure V-J evenness. Clonotypes shared by more than one individual were considered public. TCRdb reworked the public reads: Q25 trimming with fastp, MiXCR clone assembly, productive beta chains retained. Merged by CDR3 protein, the rows form single entries marked with the most common genes and DNA. The V and J calls come from TCRdb's annotation, not from the publication. In this sample the table shows fewer than 650,000 distinct CDR3 sequences, about 15% of which occur a single time. The top ten constitute about 12% of the sample.

A word on this clonotype: Its antigen specificity is not known. Per-nucleotide qualities are absent, and no much larger clonotype sits a single base away.

The CDR3 contains 15 residues, cysteine and phenylalanine counted. Only CDR3 DNA is held: 45 bases, read in frame from base 1. For CDR1 and CDR2, the germline V gene lists MNHEY and SVGEGT. V ends up 2 bases short and J 4 bases short, with an unmatched junction base count of 4. The sample was also linked to a second study, of T cells in Graves' hyperthyroidism and ophthalmopathy. As the second publication notes: Stable Graves' hyperthyroidism was defined as no progression to ophthalmopathy during 18 months of follow-up. Hyperthyroidism patients were aged 18 to 65 years and newly diagnosed, with disease duration of less than 2 months. The study excluded patients with uncontrolled infections, other autoimmune diseases, pregnancy or lactation. Diagnoses relied on clinical symptoms, serum thyroxine and TRAb, thyroid ultrasound and orbital computed tomography. For the first round of RT-PCR on the TCR CDR3, the HTBI primer set was used together with the Qiagen OneStep RT-PCR kit. Blood samples also contained most of the expanded thyroid clonotypes (frequency above 0.001), which suggests that blood repertoires may reflect thyroid immune responses. Ophthalmopathy was separated from stable hyperthyroidism by a 13 V-J signature model, with around 90% sensitivity and 81% to 82% specificity obtained in cross-validation and 80%/75% obtained in testing. In validation, the model predicted progression to ophthalmopathy with about 71% sensitivity and over 72% specificity, a median of approximately 6.7 months before onset. To identify distinguishing TCR V-J signatures, a discovery cohort of roughly 100 patients was used, comprising some 45 with Graves' ophthalmopathy and 57 with stable Graves' hyperthyroidism. Prospective prediction of ophthalmopathy was tested in an independent validation cohort of approximately 19 hyperthyroidism patients and 17 patients who later progressed to ophthalmopathy. The 100 discovery patients were divided at random into training and test sets in a 7:3 ratio. The study also compared thyroid tissue and blood T-cell repertoires from several Graves' hyperthyroidism patients. Following sampling, methimazole starting at 30 mg daily was given to hyperthyroidism patients, and high-dose intravenous methylprednisolone was given to ophthalmopathy patients. Libraries were constructed in a second round of multiplex PCR, after which size selection and purification were performed. Libraries were sequenced paired-end with 100 bp reads on an Illumina HiSeq2000. SOAPnuke was used to process the raw data, throwing out any read that contained adapters or uncalled bases, had a mean Phred below 15, or lacked an exact constant-primer or identifier match. COPE v1.2.5 was used to merge the high-quality paired reads, and each unique nucleotide sequence was defined as a clonotype. MiTCR v1.1 was used to align clonotypes to the IMGT TRBV, TRBD and TRBJ reference segments. Only V-J combinations with frequency above 0.0001, covering roughly 99% of repertoires, were analysed. The TCS score was defined as F50 (clonal expansion) divided by E x V (chaos), with BLOSUM62-based TCRdist calculated between CDR3 peptides within each V-J. Welch's t-statistics and random forest reduced around 520 V-J features to 10 to 15, which were used in a naive Bayes classifier (R e1071). No statistical method was used to fix the sample size in advance, and group allocation was not hidden from the investigators. TCR Vbeta CDR3 sequencing of 140 or so peripheral blood samples (approximately 44 ophthalmopathy, over 70 hyperthyroidism and some 17 progressor patients) is reported in the paper.

The sample was peripheral blood mononuclear cells (PBMCs), taken at new diagnosis, from a patient treated with antithyroid drugs. The sequence links TRBV6-2 or TRBV6-3 to TRBJ2-3; TRBD2 aligns with 9 central bases. This clonotype was sampled from a young man with Graves disease. Donor details come from another sample of the same person, matched by shared clones. The sequenced DNA: TGTGCCAGCAGTTACGGGACTAGCAACGCAGATACGCAGTATTTT. This gives the protein CASSYGTSNADTQYF.